These T cell receptor beta chains were read from a single sample in a study of shared clonotypes between healthy human individuals. Libraries were prepared by immunoSEQ multiplex PCR; TCRdb keeps only in-frame clonotypes and omits some of them. The profile shows about 710,000 clones, less than 80% of them singletons. Material for sequencing was memory CD4+ T cells sorted from blood. The receptors derive from a woman in her 30s in good health. The CDR3 runs from the conserved cysteine through the conserved F or W. D genes are given only for firm matches. Expanded clones get a size class; other rows say once, few or many, or leave the size out.

clone_size: once; j_call: TRBJ1-1; d_call: NA; v_call: TRBV27; cdr3_nt: TGTGCCAGCAGTTTGGGGGGGCGCGTCGGGACTGAAGCTTTCTTT; cdr3_aa: CASSLGGRVGTEAFF
clone_size: NA; j_call: TRBJ1-1; d_call: TRBD1; v_call: TRBV5-1; cdr3_nt: TGCGCCAGCAGCATCCGCCAGGGGGTCACTGAAGCTTTCTTT; cdr3_aa: CASSIRQGVTEAFF
clone_size: once; j_call: TRBJ2-7; d_call: NA; v_call: TRBV6-5; cdr3_nt: TGTGCCAGTCGGCGTGGCTCCTACGAGCAGTACTTC; cdr3_aa: CASRRGSYEQYF
clone_size: few; j_call: TRBJ2-7; d_call: TRBD2; v_call: TRBV6-5; cdr3_nt: TGTGCCAGCAGTTACTCCGGACTAGCGGGTTACGAGCAGTACTTC; cdr3_aa: CASSYSGLAGYEQYF
clone_size: NA; j_call: TRBJ2-3; d_call: NA; v_call: TRBV18; cdr3_nt: TGTGCCAGCTCACCACCCCAGGGCGCAGATACGCAGTATTTT; cdr3_aa: CASSPPQGADTQYF
clone_size: NA; j_call: TRBJ2-1; d_call: NA; v_call: TRBV7-8; cdr3_nt: TGTGCCAGCAGCCCCCGGCAACGCAATGAGCAGTTCTTC; cdr3_aa: CASSPRQRNEQFF
clone_size: few; j_call: TRBJ2-1; d_call: TRBD2; v_call: TRBV27; cdr3_nt: TGTGCCAGCAGTTTACGCCCACCTCTAGCGGGAGGTGGCATTAATGAGCAGTTCTTC; cdr3_aa: CASSLRPPLAGGGINEQFF
clone_size: NA; j_call: TRBJ1-2; d_call: NA; v_call: TRBV6-6; cdr3_nt: TGTGCCAGCAGTCGACAGTCTTATGGCTACACCTTC; cdr3_aa: CASSRQSYGYTF
clone_size: NA; j_call: TRBJ1-4; d_call: TRBD1; v_call: TRBV6-1; cdr3_nt: TGTGCCAGCCGGGACAGGGGAGATGAAAAACTGTTTTTT; cdr3_aa: CASRDRGDEKLFF
clone_size: many; j_call: TRBJ2-3; d_call: NA; v_call: TRBV7-9; cdr3_nt: TGTGCCAGCAGCTTAGCGAACTACCTACTCACAGATACGCAGTATTTT; cdr3_aa: CASSLANYLLTDTQYF
clone_size: NA; j_call: TRBJ1-5; d_call: NA; v_call: TRBV19; cdr3_nt: TGTGCCAGTAGTATACATGGGGGTGGTCAGCCCCAGCATTTT; cdr3_aa: CASSIHGGGQPQHF
clone_size: NA; j_call: TRBJ1-5; d_call: NA; v_call: TRBV19; cdr3_nt: TGTGCCAGTAGTCCCCGACAGGATACGCAGCCCCAGCATTTT; cdr3_aa: CASSPRQDTQPQHF
clone_size: NA; j_call: TRBJ1-4; d_call: NA; v_call: TRBV7-6; cdr3_nt: TGTGCCAGCAGCTTAGCCCCGGGGCAAGGAGAAAAACTGTTTTTT; cdr3_aa: CASSLAPGQGEKLFF
clone_size: NA; j_call: TRBJ2-5; d_call: TRBD1; v_call: TRBV19; cdr3_nt: TGTGCCAGTAGTAGGGTCGGGACAGGGAGGGAGACCCAGTACTTC; cdr3_aa: CASSRVGTGRETQYF
clone_size: NA; j_call: TRBJ2-3; d_call: NA; v_call: TRBV28; cdr3_nt: TGTGCCAGCAGTTTGGGAGGAAGCACAGATACGCAGTATTTT; cdr3_aa: CASSLGGSTDTQYF
clone_size: once; j_call: TRBJ2-1; d_call: TRBD2; v_call: TRBV7-6; cdr3_nt: TGTGCCAGCAGCTTAGGGACTAGCGGGAGGGTGGATGAGCAGTTCTTC; cdr3_aa: CASSLGTSGRVDEQFF
clone_size: NA; j_call: TRBJ1-3; d_call: NA; v_call: TRBV5-1; cdr3_nt: TGCGCCAGCAGCCCGCCTTCGGGCGCTGGCTCTGGAAACACCATATATTTT; cdr3_aa: CASSPPSGAGSGNTIYF
clone_size: NA; j_call: TRBJ1-1; d_call: NA; v_call: TRBV5-8; cdr3_nt: TGTGCCAGCAGCTTGCGACCAAAAGGGAGAATGAACACTGAAGCTTTCTTT; cdr3_aa: CASSLRPKGRMNTEAFF
clone_size: NA; j_call: TRBJ2-1; d_call: TRBD1; v_call: TRBV4-1; cdr3_nt: TGCGCCAGCAGCCAAGCGGGACAGGGCATCTACAATGAGCAGTTCTTC; cdr3_aa: CASSQAGQGIYNEQFF
clone_size: NA; j_call: TRBJ2-7; d_call: TRBD2; v_call: TRBV27; cdr3_nt: TGTGCCAGCAGTTCCAGGACTAGCGGGAGTTCCTACGAGCAGTACTTC; cdr3_aa: CASSSRTSGSSYEQYF
clone_size: once; j_call: TRBJ2-2; d_call: TRBD1; v_call: TRBV11-2; cdr3_nt: TGTGCCAGCAGCAGACAGGGAAGGAACACCGGGGAGCTGTTTTTT; cdr3_aa: CASSRQGRNTGELFF
clone_size: NA; j_call: TRBJ2-7; d_call: NA; v_call: TRBV27; cdr3_nt: TGTGCCAGCAGTAGAAGGGGCAACTACGAGCAGTACTTC; cdr3_aa: CASSRRGNYEQYF
clone_size: NA; j_call: TRBJ2-6; d_call: NA; v_call: TRBV27; cdr3_nt: TGTGCCAGCAGTTCCTTCTCTGGGGCCAACGTCCTGACTTTC; cdr3_aa: CASSSFSGANVLTF
clone_size: NA; j_call: TRBJ2-7; d_call: TRBD2; v_call: TRBV18; cdr3_nt: TGTGCCAGCTCACACGGGCGGGGGGCTCCTCCCTACGAGCAGTACTTC; cdr3_aa: CASSHGRGAPPYEQYF
clone_size: NA; j_call: TRBJ1-2; d_call: NA; v_call: TRBV27; cdr3_nt: TGTGCCAGCAGTTTATGGAGGAATCATGGCTACACCTTC; cdr3_aa: CASSLWRNHGYTF
clone_size: NA; j_call: TRBJ2-7; d_call: TRBD1; v_call: TRBV5-1; cdr3_nt: TGCGCCAGCAGCTTGGCCAGGGGGAAGGACGAGCAGTACTTC; cdr3_aa: CASSLARGKDEQYF
clone_size: NA; j_call: TRBJ1-4; d_call: TRBD1; v_call: TRBV28; cdr3_nt: TGTGCCAGCAAGGACAGGGCTAATGAAAAACTGTTTTTT; cdr3_aa: CASKDRANEKLFF
clone_size: NA; j_call: TRBJ1-5; d_call: TRBD1; v_call: TRBV19; cdr3_nt: TGTGCCAGTAGTAAGACAGGGATCGGCCAGCCCCAGCATTTT; cdr3_aa: CASSKTGIGQPQHF
clone_size: NA; j_call: TRBJ2-7; d_call: TRBD1; v_call: TRBV28; cdr3_nt: TGTGCCAGCAGCGCCGCCCGGGGACAGGGTGTCAACGAGCAGTACTTC; cdr3_aa: CASSAARGQGVNEQYF
clone_size: NA; j_call: TRBJ2-7; d_call: TRBD1; v_call: TRBV2; cdr3_nt: TGTGCCAGCAGACGACCGGTGTCAGGGGGCTACGAGCAGTACTTC; cdr3_aa: CASRRPVSGGYEQYF
clone_size: NA; j_call: TRBJ2-3; d_call: NA; v_call: TRBV27; cdr3_nt: TGTGCCAGCAGTTTAGGATTGGCTCCAGAAATTACGCAGTATTTT; cdr3_aa: CASSLGLAPEITQYF
clone_size: few; j_call: TRBJ2-5; d_call: NA; v_call: TRBV19; cdr3_nt: TGTGCCAGTAGTATGAGACTGCGAAGAGAAGAGACCCAGTACTTC; cdr3_aa: CASSMRLRREETQYF
clone_size: few; j_call: TRBJ1-5; d_call: NA; v_call: TRBV25-1; cdr3_nt: TGTGCCAGCAGTGGGTCAGAGGGCAATCAGCCCCAGCATTTT; cdr3_aa: CASSGSEGNQPQHF
clone_size: NA; j_call: TRBJ2-2; d_call: NA; v_call: TRBV29-1; cdr3_nt: TGCAGCGTTGCTGGGGGTTATCTAAACACCGGGGAGCTGTTTTTT; cdr3_aa: CSVAGGYLNTGELFF